This is a list of T cell receptor beta chains from one sample in a study of blood T cell repertoires in COVID-19. Some clones are missing from TCRdb's copy, which holds only in-frame ones; the method was immunoSEQ multiplex PCR. The data show over 250,000 clones, around four fifths seen once. The sample was peripheral blood. These receptor sequences come from a woman aged 50 to 60 who had recovered from COVID-19. Both conserved end residues are part of each CDR3. The order of the fields is V gene, D gene, J gene, CDR3 length, clone size, CDR3 protein, CDR3 DNA. D genes are given only for firm matches. Part of the rows lack a size; the others show once, few, many or a class for expanded clones.

V: TRBV9; D: -; J: TRBJ2-7; length: 15; size: few; CDR3: CASSALREPGYEQYF; DNA: TGTGCCAGCAGCGCACTCCGGGAACCGGGGTACGAGCAGTACTTC
V: TRBV5-4; D: -; J: TRBJ1-5; length: 16; size: -; CDR3: CASSLKPGMSNQPQHF; DNA: TGTGCCAGCAGCTTGAAGCCAGGGATGAGTAATCAGCCCCAGCATTTT
V: TRBV10-1; D: TRBD2; J: TRBJ2-3; length: 16; size: -; CDR3: CASSGGTRYWLDTQYF; DNA: TGCGCCAGCAGTGGCGGGACTAGATACTGGCTTGATACGCAGTATTTT
V: TRBV13; D: -; J: TRBJ2-7; length: 12; size: -; CDR3: CASARENYEQYF; DNA: TGTGCCAGCGCCCGGGAGAACTACGAGCAGTACTTC
V: TRBV28; D: -; J: TRBJ2-7; length: 14; size: -; CDR3: CASRTGQGTYEQYF; DNA: TGTGCCAGCAGGACGGGTCAGGGTACCTACGAGCAGTACTTC
V: TRBV29-1; D: TRBD2; J: TRBJ2-3; length: 17; size: -; CDR3: CSVEDRLGLGHTDTQYF; DNA: TGCAGCGTTGAAGATCGGCTGGGACTAGGTCACACAGATACGCAGTATTTT
V: TRBV27; D: TRBD2; J: TRBJ2-3; length: 16; size: -; CDR3: CASSLAASGGTDTQYF; DNA: TGTGCCAGCAGTTTGGCTGCTAGCGGAGGCACAGATACGCAGTATTTT
V: TRBV12-3/TRBV12-4; D: -; J: TRBJ2-2; length: 12; size: few; CDR3: CASSRSGGELFF; DNA: TGTGCCAGCAGCCGATCGGGCGGGGAGCTGTTTTTT
V: TRBV12-3/TRBV12-4; D: -; J: TRBJ1-6; length: 12; size: -; CDR3: CASSGTDSPLHF; DNA: TGTGCCAGCAGCGGTACGGATTCACCCCTCCACTTT
V: TRBV6-5; D: TRBD1; J: TRBJ1-1; length: 14; size: -; CDR3: CASSLTGVNTEAFF; DNA: TGTGCCAGCAGTCTTACAGGGGTGAACACTGAAGCTTTCTTT
V: TRBV6-2/TRBV6-3; D: -; J: TRBJ2-4; length: 16; size: once; CDR3: CASSYSEEGHSLDQYF; DNA: TGTGCCAGCAGTTACTCGGAGGAGGGGCACAGTTTGGATCAGTACTTC
V: TRBV5-8; D: -; J: TRBJ1-1; length: 13; size: -; CDR3: CASSLGRGAEAFF; DNA: TGTGCCAGCAGCTTGGGCAGGGGTGCCGAAGCTTTCTTT
V: TRBV7-3; D: -; J: TRBJ2-6; length: 15; size: many; CDR3: CASSLRSSGANVLTF; DNA: TGTGCCAGCAGCTTAAGGAGCTCTGGGGCCAACGTCCTGACTTTC
V: TRBV24-1; D: TRBD1; J: TRBJ2-2; length: 16; size: -; CDR3: CATSDPGTGIGGELFF; DNA: TGTGCCACCAGTGACCCCGGGACAGGGATTGGCGGGGAGCTGTTTTTT
V: TRBV5-5; D: TRBD2; J: TRBJ2-1; length: 15; size: -; CDR3: CASRSSGSSYNEQFF; DNA: TGTGCCAGCAGAAGTAGCGGGAGCTCCTACAATGAGCAGTTCTTC
V: TRBV19; D: TRBD1; J: TRBJ1-6; length: 15; size: -; CDR3: CASNRDRDYNSPLHF; DNA: TGTGCCAGTAACCGGGACAGGGACTATAATTCACCCCTCCACTTT
V: TRBV7-2; D: TRBD2; J: TRBJ2-5; length: 15; size: -; CDR3: CASSSNPGGQETQYF; DNA: TGTGCCAGCAGCTCAAACCCGGGGGGCCAAGAGACCCAGTACTTC
V: TRBV6-2/TRBV6-3; D: TRBD2; J: TRBJ2-3; length: 15; size: -; CDR3: CASSYLGLETDTQYF; DNA: TGTGCCAGCAGTTACTTGGGACTAGAGACAGATACGCAGTATTTT
V: TRBV6-5; D: TRBD2; J: TRBJ2-7; length: 15; size: -; CDR3: CASSYSSSGSGEQYF; DNA: TGTGCCAGCAGTTACTCATCTAGCGGGAGCGGCGAGCAGTACTTC
V: TRBV19; D: TRBD1; J: TRBJ1-5; length: 15; size: -; CDR3: CASEYRGLSNQPQHF; DNA: TGTGCCAGTGAGTACAGGGGCCTCAGCAATCAGCCCCAGCATTTT
V: TRBV9; D: -; J: TRBJ1-4; length: 15; size: -; CDR3: CASSPTGTTNEKLFF; DNA: TGTGCCAGCAGCCCAACAGGGACAACTAATGAAAAACTGTTTTTT
V: TRBV28; D: TRBD1; J: TRBJ2-7; length: 12; size: -; CDR3: CASSPISHDRAF; DNA: TGTGCCAGCAGTCCGATCTCGCACGACAGGGCCTTC
V: TRBV28; D: -; J: TRBJ2-7; length: 16; size: -; CDR3: CASSELGRGYGGEQYF; DNA: TGTGCCAGCAGTGAGCTCGGTCGGGGGTACGGGGGCGAGCAGTACTTC
V: TRBV11-2; D: -; J: TRBJ1-2; length: 14; size: -; CDR3: CASSHDTLSYGYTF; DNA: TGTGCCAGCAGCCACGACACCCTGAGCTATGGCTACACCTTC
V: TRBV6-5; D: -; J: TRBJ1-5; length: 14; size: -; CDR3: CASTGQYSNQPQHF; DNA: TGTGCCAGCACCGGACAATATAGCAATCAGCCCCAGCATTTT
V: TRBV19; D: -; J: TRBJ1-4; length: 14; size: once; CDR3: CASRPLGPNEKLFF; DNA: TGTGCCAGCAGGCCGTTGGGGCCTAATGAAAAACTGTTTTTT
V: TRBV5-5; D: TRBD2; J: TRBJ2-2; length: 16; size: -; CDR3: CASSLGTRSRTGELFF; DNA: TGTGCCAGCAGCTTGGGGACTAGAAGTCGCACCGGGGAGCTGTTTTTT
V: TRBV3-1/TRBV3-2; D: TRBD1; J: TRBJ2-2; length: 16; size: -; CDR3: CASSRTGTVNTGELFF; DNA: TGTGCCAGCAGCCGAACCGGGACAGTAAACACCGGGGAGCTGTTTTTT
V: TRBV4-1; D: -; J: TRBJ2-5; length: 16; size: -; CDR3: CASSPSESQGPLTQYF; DNA: TGCGCCAGCAGCCCGAGTGAAAGTCAGGGGCCGTTGACCCAGTACTTC
V: TRBV11-2; D: TRBD2; J: TRBJ2-7; length: 16; size: -; CDR3: CASSLDRAGVGYEQYF; DNA: TGTGCCAGCAGCTTAGATCGGGCGGGAGTAGGCTACGAGCAGTACTTC
V: TRBV4-1; D: TRBD2; J: TRBJ2-5; length: 15; size: many; CDR3: CASSLGLAGQETQYF; DNA: TGCGCCAGCAGTTTGGGACTAGCGGGGCAAGAGACCCAGTACTTC
V: TRBV5-4; D: -; J: TRBJ1-2; length: 11; size: -; CDR3: CASSFRGGYTF; DNA: TGTGCCAGCAGCTTTCGGGGTGGCTACACCTTC
V: TRBV6-4; D: -; J: TRBJ2-1; length: 14; size: -; CDR3: CASSRDLAYNEQFF; DNA: TGTGCCAGCAGTCGGGATTTGGCCTACAATGAGCAGTTCTTC
V: TRBV27; D: -; J: TRBJ2-5; length: 16; size: -; CDR3: CASSLFGTLGKETQYF; DNA: TGTGCCAGCAGTTTATTTGGTACTCTGGGCAAAGAGACCCAGTACTTC
V: TRBV7-2; D: TRBD2; J: TRBJ2-1; length: 17; size: -; CDR3: CASSSLYVGGSYNEQFF; DNA: TGTGCCAGCAGCTCCCTTTATGTGGGAGGGTCCTACAATGAGCAGTTCTTC
V: TRBV11-3; D: TRBD1; J: TRBJ2-4; length: 15; size: -; CDR3: CASSLAGTGEGIQYF; DNA: TGTGCCAGCAGCTTGGCCGGGACAGGGGAGGGCATTCAGTACTTC
V: TRBV6-2/TRBV6-3; D: -; J: TRBJ1-1; length: 14; size: -; CDR3: CASSQDLSDLEAFF; DNA: TGTGCCAGCAGTCAGGATCTTTCGGACTTGGAAGCTTTCTTT